What follows is one T cell receptor (beta chain) and its context. Its antigen remains undetermined. No much larger clone is present one base from it, and per-base qualities are unavailable. Each donor gave one peripheral blood draw, averaging roughly 0.11 L, which was collected into heparinised tubes. A BD FACSAria II and a panel including CD45RO, CCR7, CD25, CD127, CD95 and CD27 were used to sort naive, central memory, regulatory and stem cell-like memory CD4+ T cells. All sorted populations exceeded 95% purity. PBMCs were isolated right away by Lymphoprep density gradient centrifugation and were stained directly, without culture. So that batch effects would be minimized, each experiment stained and sorted samples in pairs, pairing one healthy donor with one patient. This sample stems from a study of beta chain features in type 1 diabetes (dated by TCRdb to 2016 to 2019). General notes on the study: No differences in mean age, gender distribution, total cell number or subset yield were found between patients and healthy donors. A total of roughly 98,000,000 sorted cells were examined across all samples, and a strong correlation was observed between cell number per subset and RNA yield. In the study, recently diagnosed type 1 diabetes patients and matched healthy donors were compared on the TCRB repertoires of their sorted circulating CD4+ T cell subsets. Naive and central memory subsets were obtained from all 30 or so donors, but regulatory and stem cell-like memory subsets were isolated from only 8 patients and roughly 8 healthy donors.

V and J lose 5 bases and 3 bases, and a span of 17 bases separates them. The germline V gene gives CDR1 as SGHVS and CDR2 as FQNEAQ. The CDR3 has 15 amino acids, counting the end cysteine and phenylalanine. Here the CDR3 DNA is all that survives: 45 bases in frame from base 1. Paper-wide results and their limitations: At VDJ recombination sites, patients with type 1 diabetes made fewer insertions and deleted more nucleotides, a pattern implying thymic rearrangement abnormalities. The naive, central memory and regulatory TCRB repertoires appeared to resemble one another more closely among patients than among healthy donors. Because cDNA was sequenced instead of genomic DNA, activated cells with high expression could be over-represented, although the groups did not differ in activation or CD3 levels. Shorter templates might have been favored by PCR, but patient and control samples were amplified and corrected together, so both groups would have been affected equally by any skew. A moderate but significant shortening of TCRB CDR3 length was observed in type 1 diabetes patients in all four CD4+ subsets. Because the HLA sub-analyses included only small numbers of individuals, any influence of HLA type on TCRB rearrangement was left unresolved.

All of the isolated RNA was reverse transcribed with the High Capacity cDNA Reverse Transcription Kit, so expressed TCRB transcripts were sequenced. Naive, central memory and regulatory T cell samples underwent deep immunoSEQ sequencing, averaging around 4 million total reads per sample. Sorted cells were lysed in RLT buffer and RNA was extracted with DNase-treated RNeasy Micro or Mini kits, depending on cell number. To prevent cross-contamination, every cell subset was processed on its own, while patient and healthy donor samples were processed together. Using the immunoSEQ multiplex PCR, TCRB sequences were amplified from cDNA into 87-bp fragments spanning the CDR3 region. Amplicons were sequenced on the Illumina HiSeq platform. Per the authors' processing: PCR bias was computationally corrected using synthetic template baselines, reads within Hamming distance 2 were collapsed, and singletons that could not be merged were discarded. Reads were aligned to IMGT to assign V, D and J genes, CDR3 length, and insertions or deletions at six rearrangement sites. Within each subset, clonotype counts were normalized to sorted cell number, and only after that were true diversity and Gini coefficients computed with the tcR R package. The overlap coefficient, calculated on TCRB nucleotide sequences, was used to quantify repertoire sharing. Out-of-frame TCRB sequences from naive cells were analyzed as a proxy for the pre-selection repertoire. The immuneACCESS repertoire file appears here via TCRdb, limited to in-frame rearrangements. These files lack a portion of the clones; in checked studies, under half of the deficit traces to unresolved V genes, and the cause of the others is not known. V, J and clone size were drawn from that table, and D and trimming were deduced from the DNA. This sample is represented by 200,000 to 300,000 clones; around 21% of them were singletons. The biggest ten clones account for more than 0.025% of the sample.

This TCR derives from a woman in her 40s with type 1 diabetes. The chain is assembled from TRBV7-8 and TRBJ2-7; the D gene remains uncertain. Sequenced input: naive CD4+ T cells from blood. The label giving this sample's cell subset or site can be read as: true naive CD4+ T cells. CDR3 protein: CASSPSYGTDYEQYF. The DNA sequence reads TGTGCCAGCAGCCCCTCTTACGGTACAGACTACGAGCAGTACTTC. With the portions outside the CDR3 filled from the reference TRBV7-8 and TRBJ2-7 genes, the complete variable region becomes GAGVSQSPRYKVAKRGQDVALRCDPISGHVSLFWYQQALGQGPEFLTYFQNEAQLDKSGLPSDRFFAERPEGSVSTLKIQRTQQEDSAVYLCASSPSYGTDYEQYFGPGTRLTVT.